This note documents a single TCR beta chain sequence. In this sample, this clonotype turned up many times. What antigen it recognizes has not been identified. Within one base of it there is no much larger clone, and no base qualities were kept. TCR cDNA was synthesized by 5'RACE template switching, which introduced a universal primer site and unique molecular identifiers. Priming for cDNA synthesis came from both the TCR alpha and TCR beta constant segments. Libraries were amplified in two PCR steps, with sample barcodes and sequencing adapters added in the second step. Libraries were sequenced on Illumina HiSeq 2500 (2x100 bp) or NovaSeq (2x150 bp). Under the source paper's analysis protocol: Reads were demultiplexed and collapsed into UMI consensus sequences with MIGEC, and V(D)J alignment was performed with MiXCR. Using edgeR on replicate PBMC samples, clonotypes were called vaccine-responding if FDR was below 0.01 and the log2 fold change was above 5 up to day 15. Bulk clonotypes were assigned CD4 or CD8 identity according to which sequenced CD4 or CD8 repertoire held them at higher abundance. TCRdb applied fastp at Q25 and MiXCR to the public reads, then kept only in-frame beta chains. Entries that share a CDR3 protein sequence are merged under the most common genes and DNA. The V and J calls come from TCRdb's annotation, not from the publication. A total of around 150,000 distinct CDR3 sequences appear in this sample, more than 5.5% of them only once. 2.5% to 3% of the sample goes to the ten largest clones.

This sample stems from a study of T cells after yellow fever vaccination (dated by TCRdb to about 2019). General notes on the study: The SMART-Seq v4 Ultra Low Input RNA kit was used to prepare libraries from fractions with low cell numbers. To track T-cell clones before and after primary and booster YFV17D yellow fever vaccination, bulk TCR alpha and beta repertoires were sequenced longitudinally. Two healthy male donors made up the cohort, one aged 18 to 29 years and the other aged 30 to 40 years. Blood was drawn at multiple timepoints before and after primary and secondary immunization, with bulk PBMC replicates and cell subsets isolated.

Results and caveats for the whole study, not just this receptor: The secondary T-cell response was weaker than the primary response but faster, peaking on day 5 instead of day 15. A small share of clonotypes occurred in both CD4 and CD8 compartments, likely arising from convergent recombination. After the booster, most clones that had expanded after primary vaccination were detected again (roughly 96% of CD4 and around nine tenths of CD8), suggesting broad maintenance of memory. Only a couple of donors were included in the study, so the extent to which the findings can be generalized is limited. Because abundant contaminating clonotypes from the bulk population could be contained in FACS-sorted repertoires, computational filtering was required.

Taken from cysteine to phenylalanine, the CDR3 has 13 residues. The only DNA kept is the CDR3, 39 bases in frame from the first base. A distance of 11 bases separates the germline ends of V and J, which lose 6 bases and 5 bases respectively. CDR1 and CDR2 are drawn from the germline V gene: MGHDK, SYGVNS. The treatment or condition label on this specimen signifies: live attenuated yellow fever vaccine strain. A standard Ficoll-Paque protocol was used to isolate PBMCs from peripheral blood. CD4 and CD8 T-cell fractions were isolated with Dynabeads CD4 and CD8 positive selection kits. TriZol was used to extract RNA from bulk PBMCs, CD4 and CD8 fractions, and dextramer-positive and dextramer-negative fractions.

The sample was CD4+ T cells sorted from PBMCs, taken 4 to 6 days after the first yellow fever vaccination. This chain is built from TRBV25-1 and TRBJ2-1, with TRBD2 tentatively as D gene (5 bases match). This TCR was sampled from a man between 18 and 35 years old who received the YFV17D yellow fever vaccine. The nucleotide sequence is given as TGTGCCAGCAGAGGTCAAGCGGACAATGAGCAGTTCTTC. The resulting protein is CASRGQADNEQFF.